This TCR beta chain stems from a study of TET2 disruption in CD19-targeted CAR T cells (dated by TCRdb to the late 2010s). For the wider study: Sample numbers were set by the original clinical trial design and sample availability, with no additional inclusion criteria.

The immunoSEQ assay was used for deep sequencing of the TCR beta chain. In the paper's pipeline: Clonotype frequencies were computed using only productive TCR beta rearrangements. The table was pulled from immuneACCESS by TCRdb, which kept in-frame rearrangements only. Such tables lose some clones; where checked, under half of the loss comes from unresolved V genes, and the rest has no known cause. The DNA was the basis for D and trimming; V, J and clone size are from that table. This sample's listing comprises 25,000 or so clones. The top ten clones comprise 1.5% to 2% of the sample. In regard to this clone: Its antigen remains unidentified.

The full study reports these points: Conclusions about the patient's CAR T cells rested on extensive analysis of a single subject.

In light of the paper, this sample's treatment or condition label describes: autologous CTL019 cells: CD19 CAR with 4-1BB and CD3 zeta domains. TCR zeta and 4-1BB costimulatory signaling domains were built into the CD19 CAR. T cells for CTL019 manufacturing were collected from peripheral blood by leukapheresis. The DNeasy Blood and Tissue Kit was used to extract genomic DNA from pre-infusion T cells, peripheral blood, or sorted post-infusion T cells. This receptor was taken from an older man with chronic lymphocytic leukemia. The material sequenced was CD8- CAR+ T cells sorted from cultured blood T cells, taken for CD19 CAR T cell therapy. Sample cell subset or site, as interpreted from the label and publication: CD8-negative CAR-positive T cells from the infusion product.

This receptor has the CDR3 CASSQATRLLSPLHF. The sequenced CDR3 bases are TGCGCCAGCAGCCAAGCCACACGACTCCTTTCACCC. In this chain, TRBV4-1 is recombined with TRBJ1-6, with the identity of the D gene unclear. The read stops 3 residues short of the end of the CDR3; the missing end is completed from the germline J gene. V lost 1 base and J lost 9 bases; the stretch between them is 13 bases long. The CDR3 holds 15 amino acids from the cysteine to the phenylalanine. The DNA shown is the part of the CDR3 that was read: 36 bases, in frame from base 1. Reading the germline V gene gives CDR1 MGHRA and CDR2 YSYEKL.